These 26 T cell receptor beta chains were all obtained from the same sample, sequenced in a study of cytomegalovirus exposure and HLA in healthy donors. Primers included in the PCR were 60 Vbeta and 13 Jbeta primers. Some clones are missing from TCRdb's copy, which holds only in-frame ones; the method was immunoSEQ multiplex PCR. The repertoire holds tens of thousands of clones, with roughly 88% as singletons. Sample: PBMCs. All receptors derive from a woman aged 40-49 years in good health and CMV-seropositive.

This chain connects TRBV4-3 to TRBJ2-5; 8 nucleotides align to TRBD1. Germline-derived CDR1 and CDR2 are LGHNA and YSLEER. J was trimmed by 2 bases and V by 1 base; bases with no gene match: 12. CDR3 length: 18 residues. This CDR3 reads CASSQGLPGTGPQETQYF. The CDR3 bases are TGCGCCAGCAGCCAAGGACTACCGGGGACAGGACCACAAGAGACCCAGTACTTC.

The rearrangement links TRBV10-3 to TRBJ2-3; maybe TRBD2 (5 bases). This CDR3 is built from 14 residues. Trimming took 11 bases from V and 1 from J, leaving 16 bases between them. Germline V gives CDR1 ENHRY, CDR2 SYGVKD. As DNA, the CDR3 is TGTGCCTCTAGCTCCGCGGGTCGCACAGATACGCAGTATTTT. It specifies CASSSAGRTDTQYF.

This clone was seen only a few times. The junction differs from germline at one of its ends, possibly a read error. The genes are TRBV6-6 and TRBJ1-1; D unclear. Germline V CDR1 and CDR2: MNHNY, SVGAGI (reference sequence). The CDR3 extends over 15 amino acids. DNA of the CDR3: TGTGCCATCAGTGAGGAGGAGGGCCTGAACACTGAAGCTTTCTTT. Protein product: CAISEEEGLNTEAFF.

The V gene is TRBV9, the J gene TRBJ2-6, with D perhaps TRBD2 (5 bases). V lost 8 bases and J lost 2, with 11 bases in between. This CDR3 has 14 residues. The germline V gene has CDR1 SGDLS and CDR2 YYNGEE. The CDR3 region is CASGGSTGANVLTF. The CDR3 DNA reads TGTGCCAGTGGAGGATCGACTGGGGCCAACGTCCTGACTTTC.

This clone is medium-sized. This chain joins TRBV6-1 and TRBJ2-2; 11 positions match TRBD1. The germline CDR1 and CDR2 sequences are MNHNS and SASEGT. J lost 7 bases, V lost 7 bases, and 8 bases had no gene match. The CDR3 spans 15 residues. The CDR3: CASMGTGGKVGELFF. The CDR3 DNA reads TGTGCCAGCATGGGGACAGGGGGGAAGGTCGGGGAGCTGTTTTTT.

The rearrangement links TRBV6-5 to TRBJ1-1, with D maybe TRBD1 (5 bases). The CDR3 sequence is 12 residues long. Trimming left V 6 bases short and J 4 bases short, with 9 bases between. Germline loops: CDR1 MNHEY, CDR2 SVGAGI. The CDR3 protein is CASREGRTEAFF. The DNA of the CDR3 is TGTGCCAGCAGGGAGGGGCGCACTGAAGCTTTCTTT.

This chain joins TRBV7-2 and TRBJ1-2; 8 bases are a match to TRBD1. V dropped 0 bases and J dropped 0; count of bases not matched to a gene: 15. Germline CDR1 is SGHTA and CDR2 is FQGNSA. This CDR3 spans 20 amino acids. The CDR3 region has the DNA TGTGCCAGCAGCTTAGCGTCCGGAAGAATTGACAGGGGTCCTAACTATGGCTACACCTTC. Translating gives CASSLASGRIDRGPNYGYTF.

The gene calls are TRBV9 and TRBJ2-1; 11 positions match TRBD2. CDR3 length: 15 residues. V trimming: 2 bases; J trimming: 6 bases; junction bases outside the gene matches: 4. Germline CDR1 reads SGDLS; CDR2 reads YYNGEE. The CDR3 DNA reads as TGTGCCAGCAGCGTCCCACTAGCGGGGGTCAATGAGCAGTTCTTC. Its translation: CASSVPLAGVNEQFF. Looking up the rest from reference TRBV9 and TRBJ2-1 gives the full variable domain: DSGVTQTPKHLITATGQRVTLRCSPRSGDLSVYWYQQSLDQGLQFLIQYYNGEERAKGNILERFSAQQFPDLHSELNLSSLELGDSALYFCASSVPLAGVNEQFFGPGTRLTVL.

This chain joins TRBV7-9 and TRBJ2-1; 9 bases fit TRBD1. Germline trimming cut 1 base from V and 9 bases from J; bases unmatched to any gene: 7. Germline V CDR1 and CDR2: SEHNR, FQNEAQ (reference sequence). The CDR3 length is 15 residues. The CDR3 bases are TGTGCCAGCAGCTTAGAGGGGGACAGGGCGGTTGAGCAGTTCTTC. It codes for CASSLEGDRAVEQFF.

V gene TRBV28 combines with J gene TRBJ1-5; 8 bases agree with TRBD1. The V gene end was trimmed by 6 bases and the J gene end by 4 bases; junction bases not matched to a gene: 11. CDR1 MDHEN and CDR2 SYDVKM come from the germline V gene. The CDR3 is 16 amino acids. CDR3 sequence (DNA): TGTGCCAGCAGCCCGACCGGACAGGGACTTAATCAGCCCCAGCATTTT. It yields the protein CASSPTGQGLNQPQHF.

The CDR3 sequence is CASSLALDRPNYGYTF. The CDR3 region has the DNA TGCGCCAGCAGCTTGGCCTTGGACAGACCTAACTATGGCTACACCTTC. The chain employs TRBV5-1 and TRBJ1-2; D perhaps matches TRBD1 (6 bases). Trimming shortened V by 0 bases and J by 0 bases, and 12 bases separated the two germline ends. The CDR3 loop spans 16 amino acids. Germline V gene sequence: CDR1 SGHRS, CDR2 YFSETQ.

Comment on this clone: This same CDR3 is encoded by further DNA sequences in the sample. This chain joins TRBV28 and TRBJ1-1; 9 nucleotides agree with TRBD1. The CDR3 totals 13 residues. Per germline, CDR1 MDHEN and CDR2 SYDVKM. With V trimmed by 8 bases and J by 5 bases, 6 bases remained unmatched. This CDR3 is CASRGQGDTEAFF. For the CDR3, the DNA is TGTGCCAGCCGGGGACAGGGAGATACTGAAGCTTTCTTT.

The rearrangement joins TRBV29-1 to TRBJ2-7, with 8 bases matching TRBD1. Germline values: CDR1 SQVTM, CDR2 ANQGSEA. V lost 6 bases, J lost 0 bases, and 7 bases stayed unmatched. The CDR3 length is 14 residues. The CDR3 coding sequence is TGCAGCGTAGGGGACAGGCCTAGCTCCTACGAGCAGTACTTC. Translation gives CSVGDRPSSYEQYF.

The J gene is TRBJ1-4, the V gene TRBV7-9; no reliable D call. There are 12 residues in the CDR3. In germline, CDR1 is SEHNR, CDR2 FQNEAQ (reference sequence). Trimming took 2 bases from V and 8 from J, leaving 6 bases between them. The DNA for the CDR3 is TGTGCCAGCAGCTTACAGGTCGAAAAACTGTTTTTT. This translates into CASSLQVEKLFF.

The rearrangement joins TRBV9 to TRBJ2-2, with TRBD2 as a possible D gene (5 bases). The germline V gene encodes CDR1 SGDLS and CDR2 YYNGEE. V was trimmed by 0 bases and J by 4 bases, leaving 7 bases between them. There are 14 residues in the CDR3. As DNA, the CDR3 is TGTGCCAGCAGCGTAGATGGAGGCACCGGGGAGCTGTTTTTT. It translates to CASSVDGGTGELFF.

The rearrangement joins TRBV6-5 to TRBJ1-6, with 8 bases aligning to TRBD1. Losses at the gene ends were 7 bases for V and 10 bases for J; bases not matched to a gene: 9. The CDR3 consists of 14 residues. Germline lookup yields CDR1 MNHEY and CDR2 SVGAGI. As DNA, the CDR3 is TGTGCCAGCACCAAAGACAGGGGTTGGTCACCCCTCCACTTT. Its protein is CASTKDRGWSPLHF.

The genes are TRBV5-6 and TRBJ2-2; 8 nucleotides line up with TRBD1. Germline CDR1 SGHDT, CDR2 YYEEEE. CDR3 length: 16 residues. Trimming removed 2 bases from V and 6 bases from J; junction bases left unmatched: 9. The CDR3 here is CASSLQKDRVAGELFF. The DNA of the CDR3 is TGTGCCAGCAGCTTACAAAAGGACAGGGTGGCCGGGGAGCTGTTTTTT. Using reference TRBV5-6 and TRBJ2-2 for the parts outside the CDR3, the full variable domain is DAGVTQSPTHLIKTRGQQVTLRCSPKSGHDTVSWYQQALGQGPQFIFQYYEEEERQRGNFPDRFSGHQFPNYSSELNVNALLLGDSALYLCASSLQKDRVAGELFFGEGSRLTVL.

The chain recombines TRBV7-6 with TRBJ1-1, with a tentative D call TRBD1 (5 bases). Germline values: CDR1 SGHVS, CDR2 FNYEAQ. The CDR3 runs to 14 residues. Trimming removed 1 base at V and 4 bases at J, with 10 bases between. CDR3 nucleotides: TGTGCCAGCAGCTTAGACGACAGCTCCACTGAAGCTTTCTTT. Translation gives CASSLDDSSTEAFF.

The rearrangement uses TRBV10-3 and TRBJ2-5, with TRBD1 matching over 7 bases. Germline CDR1 is ENHRY and CDR2 is SYGVKD. This CDR3 is 16 amino acids long. J lost 2 bases, V lost 2 bases, and 8 bases had no gene match. The CDR3 loop reads CAISEPSGQAQETQYF. In nucleotides, the CDR3 is TGTGCCATCAGTGAGCCCTCCGGACAGGCTCAAGAGACCCAGTACTTC.

This sequence joins TRBV27 and TRBJ1-2; 7 positions match TRBD1. Germline assignment: CDR1 MNHEY and CDR2 SMNVEV (reference sequence). V lost 6 bases and J lost 2; bases outside the gene matches: 9. The CDR3 covers 15 residues. CDR3 sequence: CASSSLTGVNYGYTF. In nucleotides, the CDR3 is TGTGCCAGCAGCTCTCTTACAGGGGTCAACTATGGCTACACCTTC.

The genes are TRBV7-6 and TRBJ1-6; maybe TRBD1 (6 bases). Germline V gene data show CDR1 as SGHVS and CDR2 as FNYEAQ. V shed 4 bases and J shed 7 bases, with 17 bases lying between them. The CDR3 is 16 amino acids. The DNA of the CDR3 is TGTGCCAGCAGCTCTCCGCACAGGGAACGAAATTCACCCCTCCACTTT. Translation gives CASSSPHRERNSPLHF.

The chain has TRBV6-1 and TRBJ2-1; 7 bases line up with TRBD1. The CDR3 sequence is 20 residues long. Trimming cost V 0 bases and J 2 bases; bases outside gene matches: 16. CDR1 MNHNS and CDR2 SASEGT come from the germline V gene. CDR3 amino acids: CASSEARAGGLQSTYNEQFF. CDR3 bases: TGTGCCAGCAGTGAAGCGCGGGCAGGGGGTCTGCAATCCACCTACAATGAGCAGTTCTTC.

The chain recombines TRBV6-5 with TRBJ1-2; TRBD1 matches at 9 bases. Germline CDR1 is MNHEY and CDR2 is SVGAGI. This CDR3 is 15 amino acids long. Losses at the gene ends were 0 bases for V and 5 bases for J; bases not matched to a gene: 4. The CDR3 nucleotides read TGTGCCAGCAGTTACTCTCTGACAGGGGGTTATGGCTACACCTTC. Its protein product is CASSYSLTGGYGYTF.

The chain uses TRBV2 and TRBJ2-4; 9 nucleotides align to TRBD1. Germline V lookup: CDR1 SNHLY, CDR2 FYNNEI. The CDR3 totals 13 residues. The junction had 6 bases not matched to a gene; V was cut back by 7 bases and J by 8 bases. CDR3 sequence: CASNWGQGDIQYF. The CDR3 DNA follows: TGTGCCAGCAATTGGGGACAGGGTGACATTCAGTACTTC.

About this clone itself: One end of the junction varies from germline; a read error may be responsible. The chain is built from TRBV7-9 and TRBJ1-6; TRBD1 matches at 9 bases. Germline V gene lookup returns CDR1 SEHNR and CDR2 FQNEAQ (reference sequence). The CDR3 is made up of 13 amino acids. The CDR3 loop is CSSSLGQGQSLHF. Written as DNA, the CDR3 is TGTTCCAGCAGCCTGGGACAGGGCCAATCCCTCCACTTT.

The J gene is TRBJ1-1, the V gene TRBV5-1; 8 positions match TRBD1. The CDR3 consists of 14 residues. Trimming took 4 bases from V and 6 from J; bases not matched to a gene: 8. Germline V gene lookup returns CDR1 SGHRS and CDR2 YFSETQ. The DNA of the CDR3 is TGCGCCAGCAGCGGCGGACAGGGAATGGCTGAAGCTTTCTTT. This codes for CASSGGQGMAEAFF.